Here is one TCR beta chain with its context. Through Arm-PCR of CDR3 regions and iRepertoire HTBI primers, TCR beta libraries were built. Each CDR3 protein gets one entry after TCRdb re-called the multiplex PCR reads with MiXCR. The data contain about 440,000 distinct CDR3 sequences, 15% to 20% of them singletons. Germline V lookup: CDR1 SEHNR, CDR2 FQNEAQ (reference sequence). The CDR3 has 16 residues. The V end was cut by 0 bases, the J end by 4 bases, with 15 bases between. This specimen comes from a study of regulatory T cells in long-lasting Graves disease. Time point here: newly diagnosed GD, antithyroid drugs for less than 3 months. Following extraction of RNA from PBMCs, that RNA was used to make the TCR library. These data were likewise used in another study, on T cells in Graves' hyperthyroidism and ophthalmopathy. This second report adds: For the diagnoses, clinical symptoms, serum thyroxine and TRAb, thyroid ultrasound and orbital computed tomography were used.

The J gene is TRBJ1-2, the V gene TRBV7-9; a weak D match, TRBD1 (6 bases). Sequencing used peripheral blood mononuclear cells (PBMCs), obtained at new diagnosis, from a patient treated with antithyroid drugs. This receptor was identified in a woman in her 30s with Graves disease. In DNA, the CDR3 is TGTGCCAGCAGCTTAGCCGAAACAGGGCCCCGCTATGGCTACACCTTC. Translating gives CASSLAETGPRYGYTF.